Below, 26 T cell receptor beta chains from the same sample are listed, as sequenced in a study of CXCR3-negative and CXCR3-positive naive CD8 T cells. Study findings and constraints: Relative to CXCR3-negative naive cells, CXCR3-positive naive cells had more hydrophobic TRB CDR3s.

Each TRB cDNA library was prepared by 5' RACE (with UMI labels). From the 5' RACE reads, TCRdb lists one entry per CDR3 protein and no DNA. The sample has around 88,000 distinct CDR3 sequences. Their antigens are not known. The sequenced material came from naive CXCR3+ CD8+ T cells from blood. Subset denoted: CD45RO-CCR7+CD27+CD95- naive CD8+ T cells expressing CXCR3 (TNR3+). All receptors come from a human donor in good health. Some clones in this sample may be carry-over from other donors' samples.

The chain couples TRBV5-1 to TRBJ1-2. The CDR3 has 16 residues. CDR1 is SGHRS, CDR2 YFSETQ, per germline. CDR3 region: CASSLEGGPYPYGYTF.

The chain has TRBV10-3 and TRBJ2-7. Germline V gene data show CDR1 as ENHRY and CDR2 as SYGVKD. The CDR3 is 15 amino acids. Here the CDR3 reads CAISESPAGSYEQYF.

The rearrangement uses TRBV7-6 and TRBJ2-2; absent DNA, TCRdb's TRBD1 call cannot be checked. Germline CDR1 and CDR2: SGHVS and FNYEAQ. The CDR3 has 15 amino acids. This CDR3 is CASSFGDRETGELFF. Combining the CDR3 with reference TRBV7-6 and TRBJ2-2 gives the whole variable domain GAGVSQSPRYKVTKRGQDVALRCDPISGHVSLYWYRQALGQGPEFLTYFNYEAQQDKSGLPNDRFSAERPEGSISTLTIQRTEQRDSAMYRCASSFGDRETGELFFGEGSRLTVL.

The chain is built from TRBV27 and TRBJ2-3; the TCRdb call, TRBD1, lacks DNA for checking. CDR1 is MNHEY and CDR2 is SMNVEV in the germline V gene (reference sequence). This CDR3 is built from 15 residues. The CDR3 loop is CASSLYPLLPDTQYF.

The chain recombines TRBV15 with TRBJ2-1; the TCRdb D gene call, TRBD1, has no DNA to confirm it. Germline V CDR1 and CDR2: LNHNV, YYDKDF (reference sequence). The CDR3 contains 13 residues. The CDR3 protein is CATSSYQGNEQFF.

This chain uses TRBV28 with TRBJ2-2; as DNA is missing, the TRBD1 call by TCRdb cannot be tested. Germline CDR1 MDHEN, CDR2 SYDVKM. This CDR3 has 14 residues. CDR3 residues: CASRQGAVTGELFF.

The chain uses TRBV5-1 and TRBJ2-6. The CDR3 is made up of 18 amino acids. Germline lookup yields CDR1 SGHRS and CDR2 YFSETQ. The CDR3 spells CASSLVSFGDSGANVLTF.

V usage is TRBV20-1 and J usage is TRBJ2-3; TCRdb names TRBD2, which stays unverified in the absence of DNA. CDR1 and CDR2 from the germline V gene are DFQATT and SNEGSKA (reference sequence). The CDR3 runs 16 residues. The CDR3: CSVRPPGLAEADTQYF.

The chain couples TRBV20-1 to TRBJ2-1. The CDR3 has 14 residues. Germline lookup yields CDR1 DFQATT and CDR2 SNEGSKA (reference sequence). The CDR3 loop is CSARGKGSYNEQFF.

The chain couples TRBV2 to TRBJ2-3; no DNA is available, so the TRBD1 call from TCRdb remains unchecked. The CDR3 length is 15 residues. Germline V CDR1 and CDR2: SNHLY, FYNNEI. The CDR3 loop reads CASSDWGRGTDTQYF.

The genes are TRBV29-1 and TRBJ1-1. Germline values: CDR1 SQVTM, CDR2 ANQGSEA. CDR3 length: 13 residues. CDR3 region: CSVDTDMNTGAFF.

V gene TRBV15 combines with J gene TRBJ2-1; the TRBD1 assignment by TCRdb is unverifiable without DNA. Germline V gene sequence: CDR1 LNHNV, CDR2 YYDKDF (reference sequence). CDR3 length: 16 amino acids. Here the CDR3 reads CATSRGAGQGANEQFF.

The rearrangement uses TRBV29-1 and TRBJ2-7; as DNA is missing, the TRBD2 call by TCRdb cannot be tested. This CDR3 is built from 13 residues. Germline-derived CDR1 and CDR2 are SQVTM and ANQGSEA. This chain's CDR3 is CSVAREGTYEQYF.

CDR3 in amino acids: CASSLSPLASYEQYF. The rearrangement joins TRBV28 to TRBJ2-7; TCRdb returns TRBD2, unconfirmable since there is no DNA. This CDR3 has 15 amino acids. Germline CDR1 MDHEN, CDR2 SYDVKM.

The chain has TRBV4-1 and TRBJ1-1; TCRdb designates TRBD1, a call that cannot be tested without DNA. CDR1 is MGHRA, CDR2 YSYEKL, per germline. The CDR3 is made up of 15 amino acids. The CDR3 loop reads CASSQEAGVHTEAFF.

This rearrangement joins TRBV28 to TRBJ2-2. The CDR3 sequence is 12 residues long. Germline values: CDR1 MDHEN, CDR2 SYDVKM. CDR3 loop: CASSPSTGELFF.

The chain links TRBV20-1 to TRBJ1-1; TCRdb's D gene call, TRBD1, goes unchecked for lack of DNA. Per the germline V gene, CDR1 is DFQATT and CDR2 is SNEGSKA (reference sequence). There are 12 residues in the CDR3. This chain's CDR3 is CSAPLGGTEAFF.

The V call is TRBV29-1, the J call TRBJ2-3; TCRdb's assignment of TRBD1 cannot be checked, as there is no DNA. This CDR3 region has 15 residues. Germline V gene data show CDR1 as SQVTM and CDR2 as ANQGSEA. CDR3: CSVEGGEGATDTQYF.

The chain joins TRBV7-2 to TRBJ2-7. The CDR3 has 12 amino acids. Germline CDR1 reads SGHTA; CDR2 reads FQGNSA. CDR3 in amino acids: CASSLGSDEQYF.

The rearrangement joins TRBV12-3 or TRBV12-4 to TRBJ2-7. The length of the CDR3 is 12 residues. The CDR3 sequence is CASTETSYEQYF.

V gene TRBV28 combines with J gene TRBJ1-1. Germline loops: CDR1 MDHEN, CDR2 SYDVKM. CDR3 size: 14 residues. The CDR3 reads CASQPARGRAEAFF.

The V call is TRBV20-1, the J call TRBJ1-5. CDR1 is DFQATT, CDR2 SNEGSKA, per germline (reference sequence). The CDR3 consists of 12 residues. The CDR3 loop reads CSAADGGPLQHF.

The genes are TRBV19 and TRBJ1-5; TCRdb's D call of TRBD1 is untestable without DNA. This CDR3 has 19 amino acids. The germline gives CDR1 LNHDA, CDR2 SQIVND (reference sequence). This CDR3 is CASSPFDRVSDSVWLAQHF.

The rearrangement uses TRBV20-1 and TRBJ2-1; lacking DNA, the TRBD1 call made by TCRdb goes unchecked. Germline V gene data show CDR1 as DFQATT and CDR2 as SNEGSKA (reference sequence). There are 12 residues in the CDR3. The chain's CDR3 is CSARDGGDEQFF.

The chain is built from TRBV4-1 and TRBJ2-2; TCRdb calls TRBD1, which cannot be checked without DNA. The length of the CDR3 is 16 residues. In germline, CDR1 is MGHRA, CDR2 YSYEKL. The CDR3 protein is CASSHPPQGNTGELFF.

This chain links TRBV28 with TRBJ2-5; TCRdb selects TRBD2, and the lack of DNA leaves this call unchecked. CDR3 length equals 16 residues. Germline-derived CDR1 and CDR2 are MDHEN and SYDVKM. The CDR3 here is CASSSHLSSGPRTQYF.